The 29 T cell receptor beta chains presented below share a single source sample, sequenced in a study of CD8 T cells in Susac syndrome. Random-hexamer reverse transcription was applied to roughly 0.5 to 1 ug RNA. TCRdb independently ran MiXCR on the immunoSEQ multiplex PCR reads; one entry per CDR3 protein. The sample includes 77,000 or so distinct CDR3 sequences, roughly 91% of them seen just once. The specimen sequenced was CD4+ T cells from PBMCs. Source of these receptors: a human donor with Susac syndrome.

The V and J genes are TRBV18 and TRBJ1-4, with 8 bases fitting TRBD1. Germline assignment: CDR1 KGHSH and CDR2 LQKENI. V gave up 2 bases and J gave up 10 bases; unmatched junction bases: 15. The CDR3 sequence is 17 residues long. As DNA, the CDR3 is TGTGCCAGCTCACCATCCGACAGGGGAGGCGGTGGTGGAAAACTGTTTTTT. As protein: CASSPSDRGGGGGKLFF.

The J gene is TRBJ2-7, the V gene TRBV29-1; 11 bases map to TRBD2. Trimming at V came to 0 bases and at J to 5 bases, leaving 3 bases not matched to a gene. Per the germline V gene, CDR1 is SQVTM and CDR2 is ANQGSEA. This CDR3 is 14 amino acids long. DNA for the CDR3: TGCAGCGTTGAAGAGGAACTAGCGGGAGACGAGCAGTACTTC. It translates to CSVEEELAGDEQYF.

The chain links TRBV20-1 to TRBJ2-7; 8 positions agree with TRBD2. The CDR3 extends over 13 amino acids. The junction had 5 bases not matched to a gene; V was cut back by 7 bases and J by 0 bases. Germline V gives CDR1 DFQATT, CDR2 SNEGSKA (reference sequence). The CDR3 sequence: CSVASGSSYEQYF. DNA of the CDR3: TGCAGTGTGGCTAGCGGGTCCTCCTACGAGCAGTACTTC.

The chain recombines TRBV7-2 with TRBJ1-3, with a possible D match to TRBD1 (5 bases). Trimming took 1 base from V and 4 from J, leaving 11 bases between them. Looked up from germline, CDR1 is SGHTA and CDR2 is FQGNSA. The CDR3 is 15 amino acids. The CDR3 sequence: CASSLVTRDGNTIYF. CDR3 in DNA: TGTGCCAGCAGCTTAGTCACCCGGGACGGAAACACCATATATTTT.

This chain uses TRBV12-3 or TRBV12-4 with TRBJ2-5; possibly TRBD2 for D (6 bases). The CDR3 runs 15 residues. With 4 bases removed from V and 3 bases from J, the gap between germline ends came to 15 bases. CDR3 amino acids: CASSSGGAVKETQYF. CDR3 nucleotide sequence: TGTGCCAGCAGTTCCGGCGGGGCTGTAAAAGAGACCCAGTACTTC.

V usage is TRBV4-2 and J usage is TRBJ2-1; TRBD2 aligns across 12 bases. The CDR3 extends over 14 amino acids. Per the germline V gene, CDR1 is LGHNA and CDR2 is YNFKEQ. J gave up 8 bases and V 4 bases, and 3 bases lay outside the gene matches. The CDR3: CASSLGLAGYEQFF. For the CDR3, the DNA is TGTGCCAGCAGCCTCGGACTAGCGGGATATGAGCAGTTCTTC.

This chain joins TRBV20-1 and TRBJ1-2; D gene uncertain. Germline CDR1 reads DFQATT; CDR2 reads SNEGSKA (reference sequence). The CDR3 is 13 amino acids. V lost 1 base and J lost 3, with 9 bases in between. In DNA form, the CDR3 reads TGCAGTGCTAGAGCAGGACTTTACTATGGCTACACCTTC. The encoded protein is CSARAGLYYGYTF.

This sequence joins TRBV6-2 or TRBV6-3 and TRBJ2-2; D is undetermined. Trimming removed 7 bases at V and 0 bases at J, with 9 bases between. CDR1 is MNHEY and CDR2 is SVGEGT in the germline V gene. The CDR3 covers 14 residues. CDR3 sequence reads: CASTSAPNTGELFF. The CDR3 DNA is TGTGCCAGCACTTCCGCGCCGAACACCGGGGAGCTGTTTTTT.

V and J are TRBV29-1 and TRBJ2-5; 9 nucleotides align to TRBD1. The CDR3 has 14 amino acids. Germline CDR1 is SQVTM and CDR2 is ANQGSEA. The CDR3 sequence: CSSRGQGSWETQYF. The CDR3 coding sequence is TGCAGTAGCCGGGGACAGGGAAGCTGGGAGACCCAGTACTTC.

The V and J genes are TRBV20-1 and TRBJ2-5, with D perhaps matching TRBD1 (5 bases). Germline V gene data show CDR1 as DFQATT and CDR2 as SNEGSKA (reference sequence). This CDR3 region has 14 residues. V gave up 0 bases and J gave up 1 base, with 9 bases separating them. DNA of the CDR3: TGCAGTGCTAGAGACAGGGCGATCCAAGAGACCCAGTACTTC. Its translation is CSARDRAIQETQYF.

This clonotype has just a few counts. This chain uses TRBV6-1 with TRBJ1-5; D possibly corresponds to TRBD1 (6 bases). V dropped 11 bases and J dropped 4 bases, with 12 bases sitting between them. The CDR3 extends over 12 amino acids. Germline CDR1 is MNHNS and CDR2 is SASEGT. DNA for the CDR3: TGTGCCTCTCACAGGGTTAATCAGCCCCAGCATTTT. Protein: CASHRVNQPQHF.

V is TRBV7-2 and J is TRBJ2-5; D is possibly TRBD1 or TRBD2 (5 bases each). V was clipped by 3 bases and J by 4 bases, with 9 bases between them. Germline V gene sequence: CDR1 SGHTA, CDR2 FQGNSA. The CDR3 consists of 13 residues. In DNA form, the CDR3 reads TGTGCCAGCAGCTTCTCCGGGGCAGAGACCCAGTACTTC. Translating gives CASSFSGAETQYF. Combining the CDR3 with reference TRBV7-2 and TRBJ2-5 gives the whole variable domain GAGVSQSPSNKVTEKGKDVELRCDPISGHTALYWYRQSLGQGLEFLIYFQGNSAPDKSGLPSDRFSAERTGGSVSTLTIQRTQQEDSAVYLCASSFSGAETQYFGPGTRLLVL.

The chain uses TRBV7-6 and TRBJ2-2; D possibly corresponds to TRBD2 (6 bases). The CDR3 runs to 16 residues. The V and J ends lost 3 bases and 6 bases respectively, with 17 bases between them. From germline, CDR1 is SGHVS and CDR2 FNYEAQ. Here the CDR3 reads CASSFGIGEASGELFF. The DNA of the CDR3 is TGTGCCAGCAGCTTCGGGATAGGGGAGGCATCCGGGGAGCTGTTTTTT. The full variable domain, its missing parts supplied by reference TRBV7-6 and TRBJ2-2, is GAGVSQSPRYKVTKRGQDVALRCDPISGHVSLYWYRQALGQGPEFLTYFNYEAQQDKSGLPNDRFSAERPEGSISTLTIQRTEQRDSAMYRCASSFGIGEASGELFFGEGSRLTVL.

This sequence joins TRBV5-6 and TRBJ1-6, with unresolved D. Germline loops: CDR1 SGHDT, CDR2 YYEEEE. CDR3 size: 15 residues. V shed 5 bases and J shed 6 bases, with 15 bases lying between them. The CDR3 bases are TGTGCCAGCAGTCCTAGGGAGCGGGCTAATTCACCCCTCCACTTT. It codes for CASSPRERANSPLHF.

This chain connects TRBV20-1 to TRBJ1-2, with D perhaps matching TRBD1 (5 bases). V lost 5 bases, J lost 4 bases, and 17 bases lay in between. In germline, CDR1 is DFQATT, CDR2 SNEGSKA (reference sequence). This CDR3 comprises 14 residues. As DNA, the CDR3 is TGCAGTGCTCCCGCGGGACCTGCGGGCTATGGCTACACCTTC. Protein product: CSAPAGPAGYGYTF.

The chain has TRBV20-1 and TRBJ2-3; TRBD1 matches at 7 bases. Per the germline V gene, CDR1 is DFQATT and CDR2 is SNEGSKA (reference sequence). V shed 4 bases, J shed 8 bases, and the junction held 3 bases outside the gene matches. The CDR3 runs 11 residues. As DNA, the CDR3 is TGCAGTGCTAACAGGGGCGGTACGCAGTATTTT. Its translation: CSANRGGTQYF.

The chain employs TRBV29-1 and TRBJ2-5; 11 bases map to TRBD2. From germline, CDR1 is SQVTM and CDR2 ANQGSEA. V was clipped by 6 bases and J by 3 bases; unmatched bases: 3. The CDR3 is 13 residues long. In DNA, the CDR3 is TGCAGCGTCATGACTAGCGGGAAAGAGACCCAGTACTTC. This sequence encodes CSVMTSGKETQYF.

The chain has TRBV12-5 and TRBJ2-6; TRBD1 or TRBD2 may be the D gene (5 bases each). Germline CDR1 reads LGHNT; CDR2 reads FRNRAP. V lost 7 bases and J lost 0, with 10 bases in between. CDR3 length: 15 residues. CDR3 bases: TGTGCTAGTGCCTTGGGGGTCTCTGGGGCCAACGTCCTGACTTTC. Protein sequence: CASALGVSGANVLTF.

This clonotype has just one count. This chain uses TRBV20-1 with TRBJ1-4, with D possibly TRBD1 on 6 matching bases. V dropped 6 bases and J dropped 3 bases, with 14 bases sitting between them. CDR3 length equals 14 residues. Germline V gene lookup returns CDR1 DFQATT and CDR2 SNEGSKA (reference sequence). The CDR3 region is CSASVSGANEKLFF. Here the CDR3 DNA reads TGCAGTGCCAGCGTGTCAGGGGCTAATGAAAAACTGTTTTTT.

The gene calls are TRBV12-5 and TRBJ1-5; D gene unclear. The CDR3 covers 14 residues. The V and J ends lost 7 bases and 0 bases respectively, with 10 bases between them. CDR1 and CDR2 (germline): LGHNT, FRNRAP. The CDR3 DNA is TGTGCTAGTGCCTCGGGAAGTAGCAATCAGCCCCAGCATTTT. Residues: CASASGSSNQPQHF.

V gene TRBV18 combines with J gene TRBJ2-7, with D possibly being TRBD2 (6 bases). Per germline, CDR1 KGHSH and CDR2 LQKENI. Trimming pared 3 bases from V and 7 bases from J, leaving 19 bases between. The CDR3 is 15 residues long. In nucleotides, the CDR3 is TGTGCCAGCTCACCTTCCGGCGGGACCCCGCGGGAGCAGTACTTC. Residues: CASSPSGGTPREQYF.

The DNA for the CDR3 is TGCAGTGCTAGAAAGACAGGGGAGAGCAATCAGCCCCAGCATTTT. This gives the protein CSARKTGESNQPQHF. The chain has TRBV20-1 and TRBJ1-5; 8 bases agree with TRBD1. This CDR3 comprises 15 residues. Germline V lookup: CDR1 DFQATT, CDR2 SNEGSKA (reference sequence). The V gene end was trimmed by 2 bases and the J gene end by 1 base; junction bases not matched to a gene: 4.

V is TRBV5-6 and J is TRBJ2-1, with 12 positions matching TRBD1. CDR3 size: 17 residues. Germline lookup yields CDR1 SGHDT and CDR2 YYEEEE. The trim removed 7 bases at V and 0 bases at J, leaving 8 bases unmatched. CDR3 DNA sequence: TGTGCCAGCCGCGGGACAGGGGGCTTGCGCTCCTACAATGAGCAGTTCTTC. The encoded protein is CASRGTGGLRSYNEQFF.

V usage is TRBV6-2 or TRBV6-3 and J usage is TRBJ2-7; no firm D call. The CDR3 runs 12 residues. Trimming shortened V by 5 bases and J by 3 bases, and 8 bases separated the two germline ends. The germline V gene has CDR1 MNHEY and CDR2 SVGEGT. The CDR3 region has the DNA TGTGCCAGCAGTACCCCAGGCTACGAGCAGTACTTC. It specifies CASSTPGYEQYF.

This rearrangement joins TRBV29-1 to TRBJ1-1; D unclear. Germline V lookup: CDR1 SQVTM, CDR2 ANQGSEA. This CDR3 is 13 amino acids long. V was pared by 2 bases and J by 2 bases, with 9 bases between. DNA of the CDR3: TGCAGCGTTGAACTTACTTCTAACACTGAAGCTTTCTTT. This encodes CSVELTSNTEAFF.

The rearrangement links TRBV6-2 or TRBV6-3 to TRBJ2-2; 7 bases fit TRBD1. The germline CDR1 and CDR2 sequences are MNHEY and SVGEGT. V trimming: 5 bases; J trimming: 4 bases; junction bases outside the gene matches: 10. This CDR3 is built from 16 residues. In DNA form, the CDR3 reads TGTGCCAGCAGTCAGCTAAGAACAGGGGTCACCGGGGAGCTGTTTTTT. This encodes CASSQLRTGVTGELFF.

This chain uses TRBV28 with TRBJ1-3; TRBD1 is a possible D gene (6 bases). Trimming cost V 8 bases and J 5 bases, with 16 bases left between them. Germline CDR1 and CDR2: MDHEN and SYDVKM. The length of the CDR3 is 14 residues. CDR3 DNA sequence: TGTGCCAGCGGCGCCCAAGGGGGGAGAAACACCATATATTTT. As protein: CASGAQGGRNTIYF.

The V gene is TRBV7-2, the J gene TRBJ2-7; the match to TRBD2 covers 7 bases. Germline V gene lookup returns CDR1 SGHTA and CDR2 FQGNSA. The J segment lost 2 bases and the V segment lost 5 bases, leaving 3 bases of the junction unmatched. The CDR3 has 13 amino acids. The CDR3 bases are TGTGCCAGCAGCCCAGCGGGACCCTACGAGCAGTACTTC. Translating gives CASSPAGPYEQYF.

The rearrangement uses TRBV6-5 and TRBJ2-2; 8 nucleotides match TRBD1. The V gene's germline CDR1 is MNHEY and CDR2 SVGAGI. CDR3 length equals 14 residues. J gave up 4 bases and V 4 bases, and 2 bases lay outside the gene matches. In DNA, the CDR3 is TGTGCCAGCAGTTCCGGACAGGGCACCGGGGAGCTGTTTTTT. Its protein is CASSSGQGTGELFF.